These T cell receptor beta chains were read from a single sample in a study of blood T cells in healthy people across ages. TCRdb reprocessed the 5' RACE reads with MiXCR, giving one entry per CDR3 protein. The table has about 320,000 distinct CDR3 sequences, about 25% seen once. The source material was blood. The receptors were sampled from a woman in her 70s in good health. Each CDR3 is given with its conserved first and last residue. The D gene is left open where the match is weak. Clone size appears in some rows only: once, few, many, or a class for an expanded clone.

TRBV7-2,TRBJ1-2,.,.,TGTGCCAGCAGCCCCCGGACTGCCCTAGGCTACACCTTC,CASSPRTALGYTF
TRBV25-1,TRBJ2-7,.,.,TGTGCCAGCAGTGAGGGTTCCTCCTACGAGCAGTACTTC,CASSEGSSYEQYF
TRBV29-1,TRBJ2-3,many,.,TGCAGCGTTGAAGATTCCCGTTCAGATACGCAGTATTTT,CSVEDSRSDTQYF
TRBV5-1,TRBJ2-1,few,.,TGCGCCAGCAGCAGCAAGACACTTACCTACAATGAGCAGTTCTTC,CASSSKTLTYNEQFF
TRBV7-3,TRBJ2-6,many,.,TGTGCCAGCAGCTTAGCCGCTGGGGCCAACGTCCTGACTTTC,CASSLAAGANVLTF
TRBV5-1,TRBJ2-6,many,.,TGCGCCAGCAGTTACAGGGGGGGGAACTCTGGGGCCAACGTCCTGACTTTC,CASSYRGGNSGANVLTF
TRBV29-1,TRBJ2-7,.,.,TGCAGCGTTGAAGACGGGGTCAACGAGCAGTACTTC,CSVEDGVNEQYF
TRBV7-8,TRBJ2-7,few,TRBD1,TGTGCCAGCAGCTTAGGAGGGGGACAGGGCAACGAGCAGTACTTC,CASSLGGGQGNEQYF
TRBV5-1,TRBJ2-4,.,.,TGCGCCAGCAGCTGGGACGGAAAAAACATTCAGTACTTC,CASSWDGKNIQYF
TRBV20-1,TRBJ2-6,.,.,TGCAGTGCTAGAGAGCCGGGACTCTACTCTGGGGCCAACGTCCTGACTTTC,CSAREPGLYSGANVLTF
TRBV20-1,TRBJ2-3,once,.,TGCAGTGCTAGAGTGCCAGATACGCAGTATTTT,CSARVPDTQYF
TRBV3-1,TRBJ2-7,few,TRBD2,TGTGCCAGCAGCCAAACCTTGGGACTAGCCTACGAGCAGTACTTC,CASSQTLGLAYEQYF
TRBV28,TRBJ2-7,.,.,TGTGCCAGCAGTCCCCGGGACAAAACCTACGAGCAGTACTTC,CASSPRDKTYEQYF
TRBV20-1,TRBJ1-5,.,TRBD1,TGCAGTGCTAGGGGACAGGGATTGGGTCAGCCCCAGCATTTT,CSARGQGLGQPQHF
TRBV29-1,TRBJ1-1,few,.,TGCAGCGTTGAGAATACAAGGAACACTGAAGCTTTCTTT,CSVENTRNTEAFF
TRBV28,TRBJ1-4,.,.,TGTGCCAGCAGGGGGGGAGTTCCTAATGAAAAACTGTTTTTT,CASRGGVPNEKLFF
TRBV5-1,TRBJ1-5,few,.,TGCGCCAGCAGCTTGGGGGGCTTCAATCAGCCCCAGCATTTT,CASSLGGFNQPQHF
TRBV28,TRBJ2-5,many,.,TGTGCCAGCAGCCGGGGGAGTTCAGGTCTAGAGACCCAGTACTTC,CASSRGSSGLETQYF
TRBV3-1,TRBJ2-5,.,TRBD1,TGTGCCAGCAGCCTCGGGACAGGGGAAGAGACCCAGTACTTC,CASSLGTGEETQYF
TRBV5-1,TRBJ1-1,.,.,TGCGCCAGCAGATCGACATCGGGGGGCCCTGAAGCTTTCTTT,CASRSTSGGPEAFF
TRBV5-1,TRBJ2-5,few,.,TGCGCCAGCAGCTTGAGCGACAGGACGTCCGAAGAGACCCAGTACTTC,CASSLSDRTSEETQYF
TRBV3-1,TRBJ1-2,few,TRBD1,TGTGCCAGCAGCCAACATCGGACAGGGGGTTTTGGCTACACCTTC,CASSQHRTGGFGYTF
TRBV20-1,TRBJ2-5,.,.,TGCAGTGCTAGGATTCAAGAGACCCAGTACTTC,CSARIQETQYF
TRBV11-2,TRBJ1-4,few,.,TGTGTCAGCAGCGCGACCCTGACTAGTGAAAAACTGTTTTTT,CVSSATLTSEKLFF
TRBV7-6,TRBJ1-1,.,.,TGTGCCAGCAGCTTAGCCGGGCATGTTACAGGGACCACTGAAGCTTTCTTT,CASSLAGHVTGTTEAFF
TRBV5-1,TRBJ2-1,few,.,TGCGCCAGCAGCTTGGAGCTAGGTAGCTCCTACAATGAGCAGTTCTTC,CASSLELGSSYNEQFF
TRBV7-9,TRBJ1-2,.,.,TGTGCCAGCAGCCCATTGTGGTATGGCTACACCTTC,CASSPLWYGYTF
TRBV29-1,TRBJ2-7,.,TRBD1,TGCAGCGTCCGACAGGGGGAAACCTACGAGCAGTACTTC,CSVRQGETYEQYF
TRBV29-1,TRBJ1-4,.,.,TGCAGCGTTGGGACAGTCACAAGTAAGGAAAAACTGTTTTTT,CSVGTVTSKEKLFF
TRBV5-6,TRBJ1-1,.,.,TGTGCCAGCAGCTTCCCTGAAAGGGGAGATACTGAAGCTTTCTTT,CASSFPERGDTEAFF
TRBV7-2,TRBJ2-7,few,TRBD2,TGTGCCAGCAGCTCGGCCGGGACTAGCGGCTACGAGCAGTACTTC,CASSSAGTSGYEQYF
TRBV11-2,TRBJ1-6,.,.,TGTGCCAGCAGCTTAGATCATCGGTTTGCCGCCACTGGTTCACCCCTCCACTTT,CASSLDHRFAATGSPLHF
TRBV19,TRBJ2-6,few,.,TGTGCCAGTAGTAGAAAGGCGGACTCTGGGGCCAACGTCCTGACTTTC,CASSRKADSGANVLTF
TRBV9,TRBJ2-1,.,TRBD2,TGTGCCAGCAGCCCGGGGGGGGTTACAGGGCTGGGTGAGCAGTTCTTC,CASSPGGVTGLGEQFF
TRBV20-1,TRBJ2-1,few,.,TGCAGTGCTAGAGATAGTACGGGATTAAACCCCAATGAGCAGTTCTTC,CSARDSTGLNPNEQFF
TRBV10-3,TRBJ1-3,.,TRBD1,TGTACCATCAGATCAGACAGGGCTGGAAACACCATATATTTT,CTIRSDRAGNTIYF
TRBV28,TRBJ1-6,few,.,TGTGCCAGCAGTTCCCTGGGGGACCGGAGGAATTCACCCCTCCACTTT,CASSSLGDRRNSPLHF
TRBV29-1,TRBJ2-1,few,.,TGCAGCGTTGAGGGGTACAATGAGCAGTTCTTC,CSVEGYNEQFF
TRBV12-3/TRBV12-4,TRBJ2-7,few,.,TGTGCCAGCACCCAGCAGGGAGGAACCTACGAGCAGTACTTC,CASTQQGGTYEQYF
TRBV3-1,TRBJ1-3,.,.,TGTGCCAGCAGCCTAAGCATATTAGGTACTGGAAACACCATATATTTT,CASSLSILGTGNTIYF
TRBV6-2/TRBV6-3,TRBJ2-7,.,TRBD1,TGTGCCAGCAGTTACTCGACAGGGGGATACGAGCAGTACTTC,CASSYSTGGYEQYF
TRBV3-1,TRBJ2-4,.,.,TGTGCCAGCAGCCAAGAGCAGACCAAAAACATTCAGTACTTC,CASSQEQTKNIQYF
TRBV7-7,TRBJ2-7,.,.,TGTGCTAGCAGCTTAGGCAGGGGCTACGAGCAGTACTTC,CASSLGRGYEQYF
TRBV3-1,TRBJ2-2,.,TRBD2,TGTGCCAGCAGCCTAGCGGGAAGAGTAACCGGGGAGCTGTTTTTT,CASSLAGRVTGELFF
TRBV7-9,TRBJ2-3,few,.,TGTGCCAGCAGCTTAGGGCCAGGGGATACATCGGGCACAGATACGCAGTATTTT,CASSLGPGDTSGTDTQYF